This T cell receptor (beta chain) was retrieved from a study of CD8 T cells in ankylosing spondylitis. Study observations and caveats: Significant enrichment of disease-linked clones was reported in matched ankylosing spondylitis synovial fluid. Ankylosing spondylitis blood appeared to carry a characteristic TCR beta motif of seven to nine highly homologous variants. In reactive arthritis synovial fluid and blood, some motif variants had been reported before. Disease-associated clones were CD8+ and fairly uncommon in peripheral blood.

This clonotype has at least ten counts. Antigen specificity is unknown. Scientists made TCR beta libraries using quantitative 5'-RACE with molecular barcodes. TCRdb redid the calling of the 5' RACE reads with MiXCR, one entry per CDR3 protein. The sample consists of about 220,000 distinct CDR3 sequences, around 6.6% of them appearing once. V was clipped by 3 bases and J by 2 bases, with 10 bases between them. The CDR3 is 14 amino acids. The V gene's germline CDR1 is SEHNR and CDR2 FQNEAQ (reference sequence). The receptor comes from a male donor with ankylosing spondylitis. The chain joins TRBV7-9 to TRBJ2-5, with D maybe TRBD1 (6 bases). The sequencing input was blood, either unsorted or a sorted T cell fraction (not recorded which). CDR3 residues: CASSFMGTQETQYF. CDR3 in DNA: TGTGCCAGCAGCTTCATGGGGACACAAGAGACCCAGTACTTC.